The clone carrying this T cell receptor beta chain showed up just once. These data come from a study of cytomegalovirus exposure and HLA in healthy donors. Study details: Drawn from HLA-typed donors, approximately 86 million unique TCRs were held in an early data release.

13 Jbeta primers and 60 Vbeta primers were used for the PCR. Profiled with immunoSEQ multiplex PCR; TCRdb holds only in-frame clones, not every one. The data show about 120,000 clones, roughly 70% seen once. Germline values: CDR1 SGDLS, CDR2 YYNGEE. The CDR3 has 15 residues. Trimming cost V 3 bases and J 7 bases, with 16 bases left between them. Source material: PBMCs. The chain carries TRBV9 and TRBJ1-4; D gene ambiguous. This TCR derives from a woman aged 40 to 50 in good health and CMV-seropositive. CDR3 DNA sequence: TGTGCCAGCAGCGGGAGGATGCGGGGTCGTGAAAAACTGTTTTTT. This sequence encodes CASSGRMRGREKLFF.